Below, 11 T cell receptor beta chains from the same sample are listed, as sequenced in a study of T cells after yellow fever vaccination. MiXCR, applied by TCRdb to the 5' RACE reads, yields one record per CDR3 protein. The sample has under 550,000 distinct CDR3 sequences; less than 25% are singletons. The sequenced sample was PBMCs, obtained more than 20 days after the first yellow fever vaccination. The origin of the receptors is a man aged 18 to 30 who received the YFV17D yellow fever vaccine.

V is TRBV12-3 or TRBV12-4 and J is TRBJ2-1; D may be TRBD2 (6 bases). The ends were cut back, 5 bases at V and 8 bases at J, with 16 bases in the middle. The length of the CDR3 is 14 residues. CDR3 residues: CASSGPWRDDEQFF. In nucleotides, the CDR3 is TGTGCCAGCAGTGGACCCTGGAGGGATGATGAGCAGTTCTTC.

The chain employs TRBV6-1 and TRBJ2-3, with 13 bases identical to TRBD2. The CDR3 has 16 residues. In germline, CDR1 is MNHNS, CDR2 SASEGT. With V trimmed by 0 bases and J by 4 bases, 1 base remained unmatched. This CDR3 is CASSEATSGGADTQYF. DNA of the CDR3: TGTGCCAGCAGTGAAGCTACTAGCGGGGGGGCAGATACGCAGTATTTT.

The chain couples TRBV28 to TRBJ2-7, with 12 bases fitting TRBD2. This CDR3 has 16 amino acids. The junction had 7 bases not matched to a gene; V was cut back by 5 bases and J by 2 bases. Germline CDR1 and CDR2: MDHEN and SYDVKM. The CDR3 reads CASSPPLAGGPYEQYV. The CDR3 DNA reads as TGTGCCAGCAGTCCCCCCCTAGCGGGGGGGCCCTACGAGCAGTACGTC.

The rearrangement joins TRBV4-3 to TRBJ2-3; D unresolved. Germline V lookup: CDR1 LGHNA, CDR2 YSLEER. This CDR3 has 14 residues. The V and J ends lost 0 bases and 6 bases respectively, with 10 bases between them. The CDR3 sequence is CASSQDISKDTQYF. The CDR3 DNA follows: TGCGCCAGCAGCCAAGATATTAGCAAGGATACGCAGTATTTT.

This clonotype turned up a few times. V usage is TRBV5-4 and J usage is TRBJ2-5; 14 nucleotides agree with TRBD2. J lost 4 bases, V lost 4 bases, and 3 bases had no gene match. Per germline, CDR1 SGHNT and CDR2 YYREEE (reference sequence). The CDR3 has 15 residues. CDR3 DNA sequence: TGTGCCAGCAGCCCGACTAGCGGGGGGGCAGAGACCCAGTACTTC. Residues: CASSPTSGGAETQYF.

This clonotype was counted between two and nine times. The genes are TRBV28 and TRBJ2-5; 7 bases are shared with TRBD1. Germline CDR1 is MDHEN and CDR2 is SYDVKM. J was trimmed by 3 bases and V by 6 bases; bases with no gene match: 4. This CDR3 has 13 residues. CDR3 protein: CASRQQGEETQYF. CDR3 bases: TGTGCCAGCAGACAGCAGGGGGAAGAGACCCAGTACTTC.

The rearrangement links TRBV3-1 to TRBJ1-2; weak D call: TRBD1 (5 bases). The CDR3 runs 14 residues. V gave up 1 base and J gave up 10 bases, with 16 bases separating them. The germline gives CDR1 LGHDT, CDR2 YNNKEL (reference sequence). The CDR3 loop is CASSQGYGDHIYTF. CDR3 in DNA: TGTGCCAGCAGCCAAGGGTATGGGGACCATATCTACACCTTC.

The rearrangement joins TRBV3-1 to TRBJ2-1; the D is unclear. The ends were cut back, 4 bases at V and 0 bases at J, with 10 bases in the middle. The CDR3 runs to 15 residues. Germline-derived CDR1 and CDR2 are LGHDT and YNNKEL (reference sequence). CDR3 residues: CASSPQLDSYNEQFF. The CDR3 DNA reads TGTGCCAGCAGCCCTCAGCTCGACTCCTACAATGAGCAGTTCTTC.

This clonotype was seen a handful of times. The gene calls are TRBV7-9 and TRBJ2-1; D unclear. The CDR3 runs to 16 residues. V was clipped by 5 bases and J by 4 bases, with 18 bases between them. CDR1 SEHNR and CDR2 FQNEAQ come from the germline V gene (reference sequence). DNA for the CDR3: TGTGCCAGCAGCCCCCGCAGGTCCGGTATTTACAATGAGCAGTTCTTC. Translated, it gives CASSPRRSGIYNEQFF. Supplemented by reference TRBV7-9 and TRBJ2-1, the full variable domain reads DTGVSQNPRHKITKRGQNVTFRCDPISEHNRLYWYRQTLGQGPEFLTYFQNEAQLEKSRLLSDRFSAERPKGSFSTLEIQRTEQGDSAMYLCASSPRRSGIYNEQFFGPGTRLTVL.

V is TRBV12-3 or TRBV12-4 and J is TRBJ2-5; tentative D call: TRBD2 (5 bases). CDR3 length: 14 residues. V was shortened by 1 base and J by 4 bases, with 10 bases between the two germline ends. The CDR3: CASSLDEGPETQYF. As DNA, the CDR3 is TGTGCCAGCAGTTTAGATGAGGGCCCAGAGACCCAGTACTTC.

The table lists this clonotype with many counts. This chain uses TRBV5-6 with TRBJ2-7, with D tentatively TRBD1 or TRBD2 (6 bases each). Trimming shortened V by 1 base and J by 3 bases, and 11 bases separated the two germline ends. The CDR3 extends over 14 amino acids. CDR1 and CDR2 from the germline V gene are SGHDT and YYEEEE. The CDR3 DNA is TGTGCCAGCAGCTTGTGGGGGGCCATCTACGAGCAGTACTTC. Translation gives CASSLWGAIYEQYF.